The 21 T cell receptor beta chains presented below share a single source sample, sequenced in a study of blood T cell repertoires in COVID-19. Using immunoSEQ multiplex PCR, the repertoire was profiled, and TCRdb retains in-frame clones only, with some absent. The sample consists of approximately 300,000 clones, 90% of them appearing once. The sequencing input was peripheral blood. The receptors shown here come from a woman between 40 and 50 years old with COVID-19, enrolled during active disease.

This chain links TRBV18 with TRBJ1-6; no definite D call. The CDR3 has 14 amino acids. Trimming cost V 3 bases and J 8 bases, with 11 bases left between them. Germline assignment: CDR1 KGHSH and CDR2 LQKENI. Here the CDR3 DNA reads TGTGCCAGCTCACCCACAGTGAGGGATTCACCCCTCCACTTT. Amino acid sequence: CASSPTVRDSPLHF.

V gene TRBV2 combines with J gene TRBJ2-1; 8 bases fit TRBD2. This CDR3 spans 17 amino acids. Losses at the gene ends were 8 bases for V and 6 bases for J; bases not matched to a gene: 18. Germline assignment: CDR1 SNHLY and CDR2 FYNNEI. The CDR3 loop reads CASRNGGGLYPLNEQFF. The CDR3 bases are TGTGCCAGCCGAAACGGGGGGGGACTCTATCCTCTCAATGAGCAGTTCTTC.

The chain combines TRBV7-2 with TRBJ2-3; D uncertain. Between the trimmed V and J ends, which lost 7 bases and 2 bases, there was a span of 16 bases. Germline CDR1 and CDR2: SGHTA and FQGNSA. The CDR3 is 15 residues long. In DNA, the CDR3 is TGTGCCAGCACCTTTAACGCGATTGACACAGATACGCAGTATTTT. This codes for CASTFNAIDTDTQYF.

The V gene is TRBV18, the J gene TRBJ2-2; D is perhaps TRBD1 (6 bases). V shed 4 bases and J shed 0 bases, with 21 bases lying between them. CDR1 is KGHSH and CDR2 is LQKENI in the germline V gene. The CDR3 spans 19 residues. The CDR3 loop is CASSRTLTGGGSNTGELFF. The CDR3 DNA follows: TGTGCCAGCTCACGAACCCTGACAGGAGGTGGGTCGAACACCGGGGAGCTGTTTTTT.

This chain joins TRBV29-1 and TRBJ2-5, with TRBD2 identical over 7 bases. CDR3 length: 14 residues. V trimming: 3 bases; J trimming: 5 bases; junction bases outside the gene matches: 9. CDR1 is SQVTM and CDR2 is ANQGSEA in the germline V gene. CDR3 sequence reads: CSVDWGGERETQYF. The CDR3 DNA is TGCAGCGTTGATTGGGGGGGTGAGCGGGAGACCCAGTACTTC.

The chain employs TRBV7-3 and TRBJ2-1; perhaps TRBD2 as D (5 bases). The CDR3 covers 15 residues. Germline V CDR1 and CDR2: SGHTA, FQGTGA. V lost 4 bases and J 4 bases, leaving 14 bases between the germline ends. The CDR3 DNA reads as TGTGCCAGCAGCTCAGGACTCCCGATATACAATGAGCAGTTCTTC. Amino acids: CASSSGLPIYNEQFF.

The chain joins TRBV19 to TRBJ1-1; D remains unclear. V was pared by 2 bases and J by 7 bases, with 8 bases between. CDR1 is LNHDA, CDR2 SQIVND, per germline (reference sequence). This CDR3 has 12 residues. CDR3: CASSISRSEAFF. CDR3 coding DNA: TGTGCCAGTAGTATATCAAGGAGTGAAGCTTTCTTT. The entire variable domain, with the rest obtained from reference TRBV19 and TRBJ1-1, is as follows: DGGITQSPKYLFRKEGQNVTLSCEQNLNHDAMYWYRQDPGQGLRLIYYSQIVNDFQKGDIAEGYSVSREKKESFPLTVTSAQKNPTAFYLCASSISRSEAFFGQGTRLTVV.

A word on this clone: Other DNA variants within this sample encode the same CDR3. V usage is TRBV12-3 or TRBV12-4 and J usage is TRBJ1-5; D gene uncertain. The CDR3 totals 13 residues. The V and J ends lost 2 bases and 2 bases respectively, with 4 bases between them. The CDR3: CASSLSGNQPQHF. CDR3 DNA sequence: TGTGCCAGCAGTTTATCGGGCAATCAGCCCCAGCATTTT.

This clone was seen a single time. The chain is built from TRBV30 and TRBJ1-6; the D is unclear. V lost 0 bases and J 7 bases, leaving 10 bases between the germline ends. Germline V gene sequence: CDR1 GTSNPN, CDR2 SVGIG (reference sequence). The CDR3 has 14 residues. The CDR3 loop is CAWSVARRNSPLHF. For the CDR3, the DNA is TGTGCCTGGAGTGTCGCCAGGAGGAATTCACCCCTCCACTTT.

The V and J genes are TRBV30 and TRBJ2-2; D unresolved. Germline V gene sequence: CDR1 GTSNPN, CDR2 SVGIG (reference sequence). Deletions cut 2 bases from V and 5 bases from J, with 9 bases between. The CDR3 consists of 13 residues. CDR3 loop: CAWSQLNTGELFF. CDR3 nucleotide sequence: TGTGCCTGGAGTCAACTCAATACCGGGGAGCTGTTTTTT.

The chain employs TRBV7-2 and TRBJ1-2; 8 bases match TRBD1. The CDR3 extends over 15 amino acids. CDR1 SGHTA and CDR2 FQGNSA come from the germline V gene. Losses at the gene ends were 6 bases for V and 7 bases for J; bases not matched to a gene: 13. CDR3 sequence (DNA): TGTGCCAGCAGTAGAGATCAGGGGGCGCATGGTGGCTACACCTTC. Translation: CASSRDQGAHGGYTF.

DNA of the CDR3: TGTGCCAGCAGCTTTGGCGGGGGGGGCCCCTACGAGCAGTACTTC. Amino acid sequence: CASSFGGGGPYEQYF. This chain joins TRBV7-2 and TRBJ2-7; 9 bases agree with TRBD2. The V gene end was trimmed by 3 bases and the J gene end by 2 bases; junction bases not matched to a gene: 5. CDR1 is SGHTA and CDR2 is FQGNSA in the germline V gene. The CDR3 is made up of 15 amino acids.

This clone has just one count. The V call is TRBV14, the J call TRBJ2-1; D is unresolved. Germline V CDR1 and CDR2: SGHDN, FVKESK. The CDR3 is 14 residues long. V shed 8 bases and J shed 2 bases, with 13 bases lying between them. The CDR3 region has the DNA TGTGCCAGCTCACAGACGTACGCCTACAATGAGCAGTTCTTC. Translated, it gives CASSQTYAYNEQFF. Complete variable domain (other parts from reference TRBV14 and TRBJ2-1): EAGVTQFPSHSVIEKGQTVTLRCDPISGHDNLYWYRRVMGKEIKFLLHFVKESKQDESGMPNNRFLAERTGGTYSTLKVQPAELEDSGVYFCASSQTYAYNEQFFGPGTRLTVL.

V gene TRBV6-5 combines with J gene TRBJ2-1, with no clear D. Trimming pared 2 bases from V and 12 bases from J, leaving 17 bases between. The CDR3 runs 14 residues. Germline CDR1 MNHEY, CDR2 SVGAGI. In DNA, the CDR3 is TGTGCCAGCAGTTACGTCGAGGAACCAATGCGGCAGTTCTTC. It translates to CASSYVEEPMRQFF.

This chain joins TRBV27 and TRBJ1-3; perhaps TRBD1 as D (6 bases). V lost 6 bases to trimming and J lost 0 bases, with 15 bases between them. Germline loops: CDR1 MNHEY, CDR2 SMNVEV (reference sequence). CDR3 length equals 16 residues. The CDR3 spells CASRGQTTGSGNTIYF. In nucleotides, the CDR3 is TGTGCCAGCAGAGGACAGACTACTGGCTCTGGAAACACCATATATTTT.

The chain uses TRBV6-2 or TRBV6-3 and TRBJ2-3, with a weak D call TRBD1 (6 bases). CDR1 and CDR2 (germline): MNHEY, SVGEGT. V was trimmed by 5 bases and J by 7 bases, leaving 22 bases between them. The CDR3 sequence is 16 residues long. The CDR3 DNA reads as TGTGCCAGCAGTCCCTTCTTGGAGCAAGGGGGATATACGCAGTATTTT. The encoded protein is CASSPFLEQGGYTQYF.

The chain couples TRBV28 to TRBJ1-6; D perhaps matches TRBD1 (5 bases). V was shortened by 3 bases and J by 0 bases, with 15 bases between the two germline ends. Germline V gene data show CDR1 as MDHEN and CDR2 as SYDVKM. The CDR3 is 18 amino acids. CDR3 DNA sequence: TGTGCCAGCAGTTTGTGGGGGGGAGGGGACTCCTATAATTCACCCCTCCACTTT. It is translated as CASSLWGGGDSYNSPLHF.

The V call is TRBV28, the J call TRBJ2-7; TRBD2 matches 9 bases. V lost 5 bases, J lost 7 bases, and 15 bases stayed unmatched. Germline V gene data show CDR1 as MDHEN and CDR2 as SYDVKM. CDR3 length: 16 residues. This chain's CDR3 is CASSPTLSGSSGEQYF. CDR3 coding DNA: TGTGCCAGCAGTCCTACCCTTAGCGGGAGTTCGGGTGAGCAGTACTTC.

The CDR3 DNA reads as TGTGCCAGCAGCTCGGGACTAGGCGGCGAGCAGTACTTC. Its translation: CASSSGLGGEQYF. The chain has TRBV7-6 and TRBJ2-7; TRBD2 agrees at 8 bases. The V gene end was trimmed by 4 bases and the J gene end by 6 bases; junction bases not matched to a gene: 5. Germline loops: CDR1 SGHVS, CDR2 FNYEAQ. This CDR3 is built from 13 residues.

V is TRBV5-8 and J is TRBJ2-7; 8 nucleotides match TRBD1. Germline loops: CDR1 SGHTS, CDR2 YDEGEE. V lost 5 bases, J lost 6 bases, and 10 bases stayed unmatched. The CDR3 is 14 amino acids. CDR3 protein: CASRATGELREQYF. The CDR3 DNA reads TGTGCCAGCAGAGCGACAGGGGAGCTCCGCGAGCAGTACTTC.

This clone was detected a few times. The chain is built from TRBV7-2 and TRBJ2-7, with TRBD2 identical over 7 bases. Germline CDR1 is SGHTA and CDR2 is FQGNSA. J was trimmed by 6 bases and V by 0 bases; bases with no gene match: 5. The CDR3 is 14 amino acids. DNA of the CDR3: TGTGCCAGCAGCTTAGCGGGAGGGCCCGTCGAGCAGTACTTC. It specifies CASSLAGGPVEQYF.